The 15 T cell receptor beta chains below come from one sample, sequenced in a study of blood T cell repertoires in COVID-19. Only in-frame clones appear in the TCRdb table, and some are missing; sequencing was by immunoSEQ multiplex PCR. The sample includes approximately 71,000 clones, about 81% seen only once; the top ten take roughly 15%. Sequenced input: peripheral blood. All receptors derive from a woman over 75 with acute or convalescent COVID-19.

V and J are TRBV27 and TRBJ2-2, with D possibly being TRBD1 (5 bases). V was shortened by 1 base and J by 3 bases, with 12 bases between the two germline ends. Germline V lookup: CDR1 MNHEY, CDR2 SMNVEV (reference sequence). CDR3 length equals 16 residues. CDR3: CASSLFRQGYTGELFF. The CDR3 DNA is TGTGCCAGCAGTTTATTTCGGCAGGGTTACACCGGGGAGCTGTTTTTT.

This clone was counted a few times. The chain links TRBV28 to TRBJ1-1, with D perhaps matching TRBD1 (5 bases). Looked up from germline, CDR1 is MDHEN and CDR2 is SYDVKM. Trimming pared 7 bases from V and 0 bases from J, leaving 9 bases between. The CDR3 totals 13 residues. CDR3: CASIGHMNTEAFF. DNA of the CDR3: TGTGCCAGCATAGGACATATGAACACTGAAGCTTTCTTT. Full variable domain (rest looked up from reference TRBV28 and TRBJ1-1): DVKVTQSSRYLVKRTGEKVFLECVQDMDHENMFWYRQDPGLGLRLIYFSYDVKMKEKGDIPEGYSVSREKKERFSLILESASTNQTSMYLCASIGHMNTEAFFGQGTRLTVV.

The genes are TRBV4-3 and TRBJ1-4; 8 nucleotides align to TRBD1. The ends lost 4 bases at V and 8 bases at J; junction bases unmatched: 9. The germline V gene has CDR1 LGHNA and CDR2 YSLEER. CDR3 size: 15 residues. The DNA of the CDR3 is TGCGCCAGCAGCCCATCAGGGGGCTGGGGGGAAAAACTGTTTTTT. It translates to CASSPSGGWGEKLFF.

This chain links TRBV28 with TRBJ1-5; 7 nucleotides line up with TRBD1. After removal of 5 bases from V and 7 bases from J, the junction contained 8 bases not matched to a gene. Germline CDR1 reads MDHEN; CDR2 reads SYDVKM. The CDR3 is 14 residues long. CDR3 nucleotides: TGTGCCAGCAGTCTAGGGGACAGAGTCCAGCCCCAGCATTTT. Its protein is CASSLGDRVQPQHF.

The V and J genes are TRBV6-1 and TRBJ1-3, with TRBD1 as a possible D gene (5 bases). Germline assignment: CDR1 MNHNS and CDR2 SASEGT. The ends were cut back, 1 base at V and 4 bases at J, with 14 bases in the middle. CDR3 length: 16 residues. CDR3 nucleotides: TGTGCCAGCAGTGAAGTAGGCTGGCAGGGAGGAAACACCATATATTTT. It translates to CASSEVGWQGGNTIYF.

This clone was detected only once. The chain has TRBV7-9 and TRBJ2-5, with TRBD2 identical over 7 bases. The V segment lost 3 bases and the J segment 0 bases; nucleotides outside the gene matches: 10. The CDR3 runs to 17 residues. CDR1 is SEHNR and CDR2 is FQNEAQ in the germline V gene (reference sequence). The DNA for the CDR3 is TGTGCCAGCAGCTTGGGTAGCGGGTCCCTGTACCAAGAGACCCAGTACTTC. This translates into CASSLGSGSLYQETQYF.

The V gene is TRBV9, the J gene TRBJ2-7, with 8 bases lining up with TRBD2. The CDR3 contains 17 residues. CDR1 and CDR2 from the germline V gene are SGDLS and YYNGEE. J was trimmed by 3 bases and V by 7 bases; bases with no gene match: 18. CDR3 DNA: TGTGCCAGCGGGAACCCCATCGGAGCGGGAGCAGACTACGAGCAGTACTTC. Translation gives CASGNPIGAGADYEQYF.

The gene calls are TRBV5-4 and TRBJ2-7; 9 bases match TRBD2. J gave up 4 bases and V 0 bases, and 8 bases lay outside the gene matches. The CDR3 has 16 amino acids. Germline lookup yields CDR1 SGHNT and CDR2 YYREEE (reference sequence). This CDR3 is CASSLAFSGRYYEQYF. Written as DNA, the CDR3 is TGTGCCAGCAGCTTGGCCTTCAGCGGGAGGTATTACGAGCAGTACTTC.

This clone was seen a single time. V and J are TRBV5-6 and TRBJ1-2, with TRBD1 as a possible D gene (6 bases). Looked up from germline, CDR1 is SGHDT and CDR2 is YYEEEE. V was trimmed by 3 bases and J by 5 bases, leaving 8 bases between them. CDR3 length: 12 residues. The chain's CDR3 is CASSSRGYGYTF. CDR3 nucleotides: TGTGCCAGCAGCTCCAGGGGTTATGGCTACACCTTC. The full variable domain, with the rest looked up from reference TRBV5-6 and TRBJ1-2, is DAGVTQSPTHLIKTRGQQVTLRCSPKSGHDTVSWYQQALGQGPQFIFQYYEEEERQRGNFPDRFSGHQFPNYSSELNVNALLLGDSALYLCASSSRGYGYTFGSGTRLTVV.

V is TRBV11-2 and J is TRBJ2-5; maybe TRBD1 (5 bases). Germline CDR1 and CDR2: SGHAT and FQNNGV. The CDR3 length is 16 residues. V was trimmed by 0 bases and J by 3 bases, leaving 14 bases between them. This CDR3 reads CASSLEGGAREETQYF. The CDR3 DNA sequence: TGTGCCAGCAGCTTAGAAGGTGGGGCGCGAGAAGAGACCCAGTACTTC.

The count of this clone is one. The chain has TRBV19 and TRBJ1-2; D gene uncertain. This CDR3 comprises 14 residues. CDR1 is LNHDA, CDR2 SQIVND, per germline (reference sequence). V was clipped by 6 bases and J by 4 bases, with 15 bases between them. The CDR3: CASSEIPGGYGYTF. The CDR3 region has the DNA TGTGCCAGTAGCGAGATTCCGGGAGGCTATGGCTACACCTTC.

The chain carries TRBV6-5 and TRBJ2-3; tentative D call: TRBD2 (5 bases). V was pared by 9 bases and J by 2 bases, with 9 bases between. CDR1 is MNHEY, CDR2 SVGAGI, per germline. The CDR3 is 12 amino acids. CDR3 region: CASWEYTDTQYF. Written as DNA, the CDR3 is TGTGCCAGTTGGGAGTACACAGATACGCAGTATTTT.

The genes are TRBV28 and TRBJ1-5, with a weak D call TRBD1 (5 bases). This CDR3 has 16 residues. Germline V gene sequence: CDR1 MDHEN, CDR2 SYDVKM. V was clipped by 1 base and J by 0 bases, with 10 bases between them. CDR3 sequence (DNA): TGTGCCAGCAGTTTATCAGGACACGATAGCAATCAGCCCCAGCATTTT. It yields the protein CASSLSGHDSNQPQHF.

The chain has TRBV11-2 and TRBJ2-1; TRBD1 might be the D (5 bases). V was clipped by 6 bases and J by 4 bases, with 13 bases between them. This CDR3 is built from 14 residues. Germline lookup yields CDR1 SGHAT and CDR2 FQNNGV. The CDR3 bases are TGTGCCAGCAGAGGATTAGGGGTTTACAATGAGCAGTTCTTC. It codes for CASRGLGVYNEQFF.

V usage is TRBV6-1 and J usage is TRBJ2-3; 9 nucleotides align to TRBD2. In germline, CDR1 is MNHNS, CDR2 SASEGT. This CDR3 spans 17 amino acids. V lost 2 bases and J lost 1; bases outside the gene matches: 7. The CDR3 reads CASSETGSGSGTDTQYF. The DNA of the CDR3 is TGTGCCAGCAGTGAAACTGGTAGCGGGAGCGGCACAGATACGCAGTATTTT.